These T cell receptor beta chains were read from a single sample in a study of cytomegalovirus exposure and HLA in healthy donors. The repertoire was sequenced with immunoSEQ multiplex PCR; TCRdb's copy has only in-frame clones and lacks some. In the table there are fewer than 130,000 clones, roughly three quarters of which are singletons. The specimen was PBMCs. These receptors were taken from a man between 40 and 49 years old in good health and CMV-seropositive. The CDR3 runs from the conserved cysteine through the conserved F or W. A D gene is named only where the DNA matches it firmly. Only some rows state a clone size, as once, few, many or a class for expanded clones.

D gene: -; J gene: TRBJ2-5; V gene: TRBV5-4; clone size: -; CDR3 protein: CASSRFDSQETQYF; CDR3 DNA: TGTGCCAGCAGCCGCTTCGACAGCCAAGAGACCCAGTACTTC
D gene: -; J gene: TRBJ1-1; V gene: TRBV2; clone size: -; CDR3 protein: CASSEQGTEAFF; CDR3 DNA: TGTGCCAGCAGTGAACAGGGCACTGAAGCTTTCTTT
D gene: TRBD1; J gene: TRBJ1-5; V gene: TRBV7-8; clone size: -; CDR3 protein: CASSELIGIGQGQPQHF; CDR3 DNA: TGTGCCAGCAGCGAACTTATCGGGATAGGACAGGGGCAGCCCCAGCATTTT
D gene: -; J gene: TRBJ1-2; V gene: TRBV5-8; clone size: -; CDR3 protein: CASSLVQAYGYTF; CDR3 DNA: TGTGCCAGCAGCTTGGTACAGGCTTATGGCTACACCTTC
D gene: -; J gene: TRBJ1-1; V gene: TRBV27; clone size: once; CDR3 protein: CASSLGGLMNTEAFF; CDR3 DNA: TGTGCCAGCAGTTTAGGGGGCCTCATGAACACTGAAGCTTTCTTT
D gene: -; J gene: TRBJ1-3; V gene: TRBV5-1; clone size: -; CDR3 protein: CASSLSGAGNTIYF; CDR3 DNA: TGCGCCAGCAGCTTATCAGGGGCTGGAAACACCATATATTTT
D gene: TRBD2; J gene: TRBJ2-2; V gene: TRBV28; clone size: few; CDR3 protein: CASSLGGRAPGELFF; CDR3 DNA: TGTGCCAGCAGTTTAGGTGGGAGGGCCCCCGGGGAGCTGTTTTTT
D gene: -; J gene: TRBJ2-3; V gene: TRBV7-2; clone size: -; CDR3 protein: CASSLAGGSTDTQYF; CDR3 DNA: TGTGCCAGCAGCTTAGCGGGCGGGAGCACAGATACGCAGTATTTT
D gene: -; J gene: TRBJ2-3; V gene: TRBV11-3; clone size: -; CDR3 protein: CASSLSWGEDTQYF; CDR3 DNA: TGTGCCAGCAGCTTAAGTTGGGGGGAAGATACGCAGTATTTT
D gene: TRBD2; J gene: TRBJ2-1; V gene: TRBV4-1; clone size: -; CDR3 protein: CASSPGLANEQFF; CDR3 DNA: TGCGCCAGCAGCCCCGGACTAGCAAATGAGCAGTTCTTC
D gene: -; J gene: TRBJ1-5; V gene: TRBV19; clone size: -; CDR3 protein: CASSIRGFSNQPQHF; CDR3 DNA: TGTGCCAGTAGTATCCGGGGTTTTAGCAATCAGCCCCAGCATTTT
D gene: -; J gene: TRBJ2-7; V gene: TRBV6-1; clone size: -; CDR3 protein: CASSEDLSDYSYEQYF; CDR3 DNA: TGTGCCAGCAGTGAAGACCTCTCGGACTACTCCTACGAGCAGTACTTC
D gene: -; J gene: TRBJ2-2; V gene: TRBV9; clone size: once; CDR3 protein: CASSVVAVRSGELFF; CDR3 DNA: TGTGCCAGCAGCGTAGTAGCGGTACGGTCCGGGGAGCTGTTTTTT
D gene: TRBD2; J gene: TRBJ2-7; V gene: TRBV29-1; clone size: few; CDR3 protein: CSVDPSGTRDEQYF; CDR3 DNA: TGCAGCGTTGACCCGAGCGGGACGCGGGACGAGCAGTACTTC
D gene: TRBD2; J gene: TRBJ2-3; V gene: TRBV5-4; clone size: few; CDR3 protein: CASSLGGGVLYTSTDTQYF; CDR3 DNA: TGTGCCAGCAGCTTGGGCGGGGGGGTGCTTTACACTAGCACAGATACGCAGTATTTT
D gene: TRBD2; J gene: TRBJ2-1; V gene: TRBV5-5; clone size: -; CDR3 protein: CASRLAGYNEQFF; CDR3 DNA: TGTGCCAGCCGGCTAGCGGGGTACAATGAGCAGTTCTTC
D gene: TRBD1; J gene: TRBJ1-3; V gene: TRBV7-8; clone size: -; CDR3 protein: CASRLGTGAGNTIYF; CDR3 DNA: TGTGCCAGCAGATTGGGGACAGGCGCGGGAAACACCATATATTTT
D gene: TRBD2; J gene: TRBJ2-3; V gene: TRBV2; clone size: -; CDR3 protein: CASTGLAGGDTQYF; CDR3 DNA: TGTGCCAGCACCGGACTAGCGGGAGGAGATACGCAGTATTTT
D gene: TRBD1; J gene: TRBJ1-4; V gene: TRBV7-9; clone size: -; CDR3 protein: CASSRDRGRLFF; CDR3 DNA: TGTGCCAGCAGCCGCGACAGGGGGCGACTATTTTTT
D gene: TRBD2; J gene: TRBJ2-7; V gene: TRBV7-9; clone size: few; CDR3 protein: CSSSSRTSRRSF; CDR3 DNA: TGTTCCAGCAGCTCTCGGACTAGCCGAAGGAGCTTC
D gene: -; J gene: TRBJ1-1; V gene: TRBV9; clone size: -; CDR3 protein: CASSVAQVDGTEAFF; CDR3 DNA: TGTGCCAGCAGCGTAGCCCAGGTCGACGGAACTGAAGCTTTCTTT
D gene: -; J gene: TRBJ1-2; V gene: TRBV7-9; clone size: -; CDR3 protein: CASSPPRSLYGYTF; CDR3 DNA: TGTGCCAGCAGCCCTCCCCGGAGCTTATATGGCTACACCTTC
D gene: -; J gene: TRBJ1-2; V gene: TRBV5-5; clone size: -; CDR3 protein: CASSETGNYGYTF; CDR3 DNA: TGTGCCAGTTCCGAAACAGGGAACTATGGCTACACCTTC
D gene: -; J gene: TRBJ2-3; V gene: TRBV7-9; clone size: -; CDR3 protein: CASSLGQGTDTQYF; CDR3 DNA: TGTGCCAGCAGCCTGGGGCAGGGAACAGATACGCAGTATTTT
D gene: TRBD1; J gene: TRBJ1-2; V gene: TRBV27; clone size: -; CDR3 protein: CASSGRGQKNYGYTF; CDR3 DNA: TGTGCCAGCAGCGGGAGGGGACAGAAGAACTATGGCTACACCTTC
D gene: -; J gene: TRBJ1-2; V gene: TRBV5-4; clone size: -; CDR3 protein: CASSFPDRNYGYTF; CDR3 DNA: TGTGCCAGCAGCTTCCCTGACAGGAACTATGGCTACACCTTC
D gene: -; J gene: TRBJ2-7; V gene: TRBV27; clone size: few; CDR3 protein: CASSMKSSYEQYF; CDR3 DNA: TGTGCCAGCAGTATGAAGAGCTCCTACGAGCAGTACTTC
D gene: -; J gene: TRBJ1-1; V gene: TRBV7-8; clone size: -; CDR3 protein: CASSWQMNTEAFF; CDR3 DNA: TGTGCCAGCAGCTGGCAAATGAACACTGAAGCTTTCTTT
D gene: TRBD1; J gene: TRBJ2-7; V gene: TRBV30; clone size: -; CDR3 protein: CAWTPGQSNYEQYF; CDR3 DNA: TGTGCCTGGACCCCGGGACAGTCCAACTACGAGCAGTACTTC
D gene: TRBD1; J gene: TRBJ2-7; V gene: TRBV28; clone size: few; CDR3 protein: CASSEWDSSYEQYF; CDR3 DNA: TGTGCCAGCAGTGAATGGGACAGCTCCTACGAGCAGTACTTC
D gene: -; J gene: TRBJ1-1; V gene: TRBV5-8; clone size: -; CDR3 protein: CASSPLWGGPMNTEAFF; CDR3 DNA: TGTGCCAGCAGCCCCCTTTGGGGGGGCCCCATGAACACTGAAGCTTTCTTT
D gene: TRBD1; J gene: TRBJ2-7; V gene: TRBV11-2; clone size: -; CDR3 protein: CASRRPGQGSYEQYF; CDR3 DNA: TGTGCCAGCAGACGACCGGGACAGGGGTCCTACGAGCAGTACTTC
D gene: TRBD2; J gene: TRBJ2-5; V gene: TRBV27; clone size: -; CDR3 protein: CASSQMRSGSRETQYF; CDR3 DNA: TGTGCCAGCAGCCAAATGAGAAGCGGGAGTAGGGAGACCCAGTACTTC
D gene: -; J gene: TRBJ2-1; V gene: TRBV7-9; clone size: -; CDR3 protein: CASSFSFDEQFF; CDR3 DNA: TGTGCCAGCAGCTTTAGTTTCGATGAGCAGTTCTTC
D gene: TRBD1; J gene: TRBJ1-1; V gene: TRBV2; clone size: -; CDR3 protein: CASRWTGNTEAFF; CDR3 DNA: TGTGCCAGCAGGTGGACAGGGAACACTGAAGCTTTCTTT
D gene: TRBD1; J gene: TRBJ1-5; V gene: TRBV7-9; clone size: -; CDR3 protein: CASSLGTGDSNQPQHF; CDR3 DNA: TGTGCCAGCAGCTTAGGGACAGGGGATAGCAATCAGCCCCAGCATTTT
D gene: -; J gene: TRBJ1-1; V gene: TRBV20-1; clone size: -; CDR3 protein: CSANRATEAFF; CDR3 DNA: TGCAGTGCTAACAGGGCCACTGAAGCTTTCTTT
D gene: -; J gene: TRBJ1-4; V gene: TRBV18; clone size: few; CDR3 protein: CASSPRQATNEKLFF; CDR3 DNA: TGTGCCAGCTCACCCCGGCAGGCAACTAATGAAAAACTGTTTTTT
D gene: TRBD2; J gene: TRBJ2-1; V gene: TRBV5-1; clone size: -; CDR3 protein: CASSFGTSGTSYNEQFF; CDR3 DNA: TGCGCCAGCAGCTTTGGGACTAGCGGGACCTCCTACAATGAGCAGTTCTTC
D gene: TRBD2; J gene: TRBJ2-7; V gene: TRBV11-2; clone size: once; CDR3 protein: CASSLGLANEQYF; CDR3 DNA: TGTGCCAGCAGCTTAGGACTAGCGAACGAGCAGTACTTC
D gene: -; J gene: TRBJ2-2; V gene: TRBV29-1; clone size: -; CDR3 protein: CSVETENTGELFF; CDR3 DNA: TGCAGCGTTGAAACTGAGAACACCGGGGAGCTGTTTTTT
D gene: TRBD2; J gene: TRBJ2-3; V gene: TRBV29-1; clone size: -; CDR3 protein: CSVRTGLASTDTQYF; CDR3 DNA: TGCAGCGTACGTACGGGACTAGCGAGCACAGATACGCAGTATTTT
D gene: TRBD2; J gene: TRBJ2-2; V gene: TRBV7-9; clone size: once; CDR3 protein: CASSLVAGVGTGELFF; CDR3 DNA: TGTGCCAGCAGCTTAGTGGCGGGAGTAGGGACCGGGGAGCTGTTTTTT
D gene: -; J gene: TRBJ2-2; V gene: TRBV4-1; clone size: few; CDR3 protein: CASSQPPQGLNTGELFF; CDR3 DNA: TGCGCCAGCAGCCAACCCCCCCAGGGGCTAAACACCGGGGAGCTGTTTTTT
D gene: TRBD2; J gene: TRBJ2-3; V gene: TRBV10-3; clone size: -; CDR3 protein: CAISESLLASDTQYF; CDR3 DNA: TGTGCCATCAGTGAGTCTTTACTAGCGTCAGATACGCAGTATTTT
D gene: TRBD1; J gene: TRBJ1-2; V gene: TRBV11-1; clone size: once; CDR3 protein: CASSYWRDSPPDYGYTF; CDR3 DNA: TGTGCCAGCAGCTACTGGCGGGACAGTCCCCCGGATTATGGCTACACCTTC
D gene: -; J gene: TRBJ2-7; V gene: TRBV4-2; clone size: -; CDR3 protein: CASSQFANSPYEQYF; CDR3 DNA: TGTGCCAGCAGCCAATTCGCCAATAGCCCCTACGAGCAGTACTTC
D gene: TRBD1; J gene: TRBJ1-4; V gene: TRBV4-1; clone size: -; CDR3 protein: CASSMGDRGLNEKLFF; CDR3 DNA: TGCGCCAGCAGCATGGGGGACAGGGGCCTAAATGAAAAACTGTTTTTT
D gene: -; J gene: TRBJ2-5; V gene: TRBV4-1; clone size: -; CDR3 protein: CASSQGTGDRETQYF; CDR3 DNA: TGCGCCAGCAGCCAAGGGACGGGAGACCGAGAGACCCAGTACTTC
D gene: TRBD1; J gene: TRBJ2-7; V gene: TRBV25-1; clone size: -; CDR3 protein: CASSETGGWSSYEQYF; CDR3 DNA: TGTGCCAGCAGTGAGACAGGGGGCTGGAGCTCCTACGAGCAGTACTTC
D gene: -; J gene: TRBJ2-2; V gene: TRBV5-4; clone size: -; CDR3 protein: CASSSGNEGNTGELFF; CDR3 DNA: TGTGCCAGCAGCTCGGGAAACGAGGGGAACACCGGGGAGCTGTTTTTT
D gene: TRBD2; J gene: TRBJ2-2; V gene: TRBV5-1; clone size: once; CDR3 protein: CASSPSGGEAGELFF; CDR3 DNA: TGCGCCAGCAGCCCGTCGGGGGGAGAGGCCGGGGAGCTGTTTTTT
D gene: TRBD1; J gene: TRBJ2-5; V gene: TRBV28; clone size: few; CDR3 protein: CASSSSGTGIQETQYF; CDR3 DNA: TGTGCCAGCAGCTCCTCCGGGACAGGGATTCAAGAGACCCAGTACTTC